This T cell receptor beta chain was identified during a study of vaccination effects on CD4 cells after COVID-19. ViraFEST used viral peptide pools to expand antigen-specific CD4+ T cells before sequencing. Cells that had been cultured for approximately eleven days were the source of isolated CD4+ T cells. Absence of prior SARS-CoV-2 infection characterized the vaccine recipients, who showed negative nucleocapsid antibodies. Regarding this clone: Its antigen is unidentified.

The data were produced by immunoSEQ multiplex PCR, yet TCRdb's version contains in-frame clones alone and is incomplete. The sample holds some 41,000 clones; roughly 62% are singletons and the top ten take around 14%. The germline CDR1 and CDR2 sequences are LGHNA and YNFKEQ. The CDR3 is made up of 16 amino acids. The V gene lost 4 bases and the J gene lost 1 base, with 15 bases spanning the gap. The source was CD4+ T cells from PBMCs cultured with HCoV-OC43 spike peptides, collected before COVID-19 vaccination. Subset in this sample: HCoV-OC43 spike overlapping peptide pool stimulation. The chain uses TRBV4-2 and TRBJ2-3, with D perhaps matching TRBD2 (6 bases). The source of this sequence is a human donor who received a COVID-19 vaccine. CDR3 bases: TGTGCCAGCAGCCGCTCCCTAGCGTGGGGCACAGATACGCAGTATTTT. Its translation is CASSRSLAWGTDTQYF.